This T cell receptor beta chain was found in a study of T-cell reconstitution after alpha-beta-depleted transplantation in children. TCRbeta library preparation incorporated unique molecular identifiers. TCRdb re-derived calls from the PCR reads in MiXCR, one entry per CDR3 protein. Among hundreds of thousands of distinct CDR3 sequences listed, more than 9% were seen once. This clonotype has at least ten counts. What it binds is not known. Findings and limits, study-wide: Certain patients had high TCRbeta diversity at day 60, and it came from recipient T cells and thymic progenitors that survived. A year post-transplant, T-cell counts and diversity derived mostly from newly produced T cells.

This clonotype was obtained from a male patient aged 2 to 9 who had a stem cell transplant for chronic granulomatous disease, so the T cells may come from the graft donor. The sequenced sample was peripheral blood, obtained 180 days after TCRalphabeta/CD19-depleted stem cell transplant.

CDR3 in amino acids: CASSYRDSLTGELFF. Written as DNA, the CDR3 is TGTGCCAGCAGTTACCGGGACAGCCTTACCGGGGAGCTGTTTTTT. This chain connects TRBV6-5 to TRBJ2-2; 7 positions match TRBD1. Germline loops: CDR1 MNHEY, CDR2 SVGAGI. With 2 bases clipped from V and 5 bases from J, the junction kept 5 bases outside the gene matches. CDR3 length equals 15 residues.